This T cell receptor (beta chain) emerged from a study of blood T cells in healthy people across ages. The CDR3 totals 14 residues. CDR1 is SGHAT, CDR2 FQNNGV, per germline. V was pared by 6 bases and J by 4 bases, with 15 bases between. Primers used in a second PCR of roughly 6 to 11 cycles were a sample-barcoded 5' primer and a J-beta primer mix. TCRdb re-called the 5' RACE reads with MiXCR, one entry per CDR3 protein. In the table there are hundreds of thousands of distinct CDR3 sequences, 58% of which are singletons. The receptor was derived from a man in his 60s in good health. The material sequenced was blood. J is TRBJ2-5 and V is TRBV11-2, with D unresolved. CDR3 loop: CASRRTGGRETQYF. CDR3 nucleotides: TGTGCCAGCAGGCGGACCGGCGGCCGAGAGACCCAGTACTTC.